This TCR beta chain was obtained from a study of T cells in Graves' hyperthyroidism and ophthalmopathy. Notes on this clonotype: This sequence may be a read error, since a much larger clone differs from it by one base.

The CDR3 regions of TCR beta were amplified from RNA transcripts. The primer set for the first-round RT-PCR of the TCR CDR3 was HTBI. TCRdb independently ran MiXCR on the multiplex PCR reads; one entry per CDR3 protein. The data contain 660,000 or so distinct CDR3 sequences, under 25% of them singletons. This CDR3 comprises 15 residues. The ends were cut back, 0 bases at V and 0 bases at J, with 11 bases in the middle. Germline values: CDR1 DFQATT, CDR2 SNEGSKA (reference sequence). V usage is TRBV20-1 and J usage is TRBJ2-5, with unresolved D. The sequence came from a young man with Graves' ophthalmopathy. The sample was blood. The CDR3 loop reads CSARESSRYQETQYF. CDR3 DNA sequence: TGCAGTGCTAGAGAATCTAGTCGGTACCAAGAGACCCAGTACTTC.